One TCR beta chain is described in this entry. The data were taken from a study of T cells in Graves' hyperthyroidism and ophthalmopathy. Ophthalmopathy cases met thresholds of Clinical Activity Score at least 3, NOSPECS grade at least 4 and duration under 3 months. It was uncontrolled infection, other autoimmune disease, pregnancy or lactation that excluded patients. Diagnoses rested on clinical symptoms, serum thyroxine and TRAb, thyroid ultrasound and orbital computed tomography. Per the germline V gene, CDR1 is SGHDT and CDR2 is YYEEEE. The CDR3 consists of 13 residues. V gave up 0 bases and J gave up 5 bases, with 8 bases separating them. Amplified regions were TCR beta CDR3 sequences from RNA transcripts. RT-PCR in the first round (using the HTBI primer set) targeted the TCR CDR3. TCRdb called the multiplex PCR reads again in MiXCR, with one record for every CDR3 protein. The sample holds over 250,000 distinct CDR3 sequences, approximately 15% seen once.

Material for sequencing was blood. The chain joins TRBV5-6 to TRBJ2-5, with D possibly being TRBD1 (5 bases). The receptor comes from a woman aged 35 to 49 with Graves' ophthalmopathy. CDR3 nucleotides: TGTGCCAGCAGCTTGGGCAGGGATGAGACCCAGTACTTC. Translating it yields CASSLGRDETQYF.